This TCR beta chain was captured by sequencing in a study of radiation and T cells in renal cell carcinoma. Study details: Nephrectomy followed 15 Gy stereotactic body radiation by 4 weeks. Overall study results and limits: From baseline, blood top tumor clonotypes peaked at 2 weeks post-radiation. Without pretreatment biopsies, baseline tumor clonotype presence was undetermined.

Regarding this clone: Its specificity is not known.

The repertoire was sequenced with immunoSEQ multiplex PCR; TCRdb's copy has only in-frame clones and lacks some. The repertoire consists of some 70,000 clones, with roughly 87% occurring once and the leading ten covering under 6.5%. The sample's time point: blood 2 weeks post-SBRT. Described treatment: 15 Gy SBRT to primary tumor, nephrectomy 4 weeks later. Radiation-treated patients gave blood at baseline, week 2 and week 4. Per germline, CDR1 SGHAT and CDR2 FQNNGV. With 0 bases clipped from V and 6 bases from J, the junction kept 6 bases outside the gene matches. The CDR3 spans 15 residues. The sequence came from a man aged 60 to 69 with renal cell carcinoma. The sequences come from blood, collected from a patient whose treatment included radiotherapy and nephrectomy. The rearrangement uses TRBV11-2 and TRBJ2-7; 9 bases are shared with TRBD1. The CDR3: CASSLESGTGFEQYF. As DNA, the CDR3 is TGTGCCAGCAGCTTAGAATCCGGGACAGGGTTCGAGCAGTACTTC.